Below are 27 T cell receptor beta chains sequenced from a single sample in a study of blood T cell repertoires in COVID-19. Generated by immunoSEQ multiplex PCR, the TCRdb table keeps only in-frame clones and is missing some. The table includes approximately 200,000 clones, more than 80% detected once. Sequenced material: PBMCs or T cells enriched from blood (not recorded which). The receptors here all came from a man in his sixties who had recovered from COVID-19.

The chain recombines TRBV5-1 with TRBJ1-1, with D tentatively TRBD1 (6 bases). This CDR3 comprises 14 residues. The V gene lost 1 base and the J gene lost 5 bases, with 12 bases spanning the gap. Germline V gives CDR1 SGHRS, CDR2 YFSETQ. The DNA for the CDR3 is TGCGCCAGCAGCTTGTCCCTGGGGGCGACTGAAGCTTTCTTT. It translates to CASSLSLGATEAFF.

The chain joins TRBV10-1 to TRBJ2-5; D might be TRBD2 (6 bases). The CDR3 covers 17 residues. Germline CDR1 is WNHNN and CDR2 is SYGVQD (reference sequence). The V end was cut by 0 bases, the J end by 5 bases, with 19 bases between. CDR3 coding DNA: TGCGCCAGCAGTGAGTCGTGGCGGACCCCAGGGAGGGAGACCCAGTACTTC. This sequence encodes CASSESWRTPGRETQYF.

V gene TRBV11-2 combines with J gene TRBJ1-3; weak D call: TRBD1 (5 bases). The germline V gene has CDR1 SGHAT and CDR2 FQNNGV. V lost 5 bases and J lost 2, with 13 bases in between. The CDR3 covers 15 residues. CDR3 coding DNA: TGTGCCAGCAGCCCCCCGGGCAGGGCTGGAAACACCATATATTTT. Its translation is CASSPPGRAGNTIYF.

This rearrangement joins TRBV2 to TRBJ2-2; D might be TRBD1 (6 bases). The CDR3 sequence is 13 residues long. The V gene's germline CDR1 is SNHLY and CDR2 FYNNEI. Between the trimmed V and J ends, which lost 6 bases and 4 bases, there was a span of 9 bases. The chain's CDR3 is CASRGTPTGELFF. CDR3 DNA: TGTGCCAGCAGGGGGACACCCACCGGGGAGCTGTTTTTT. Drawing the rest from reference TRBV2 and TRBJ2-2, the complete variable domain is EPEVTQTPSHQVTQMGQEVILRCVPISNHLYFYWYRQILGQKVEFLVSFYNNEISEKSEIFDDQFSVERPDGSNFTLKIRSTKLEDSAMYFCASRGTPTGELFFGEGSRLTVL.

The V call is TRBV7-9, the J call TRBJ1-6; D may be TRBD1 (5 bases). With 5 bases removed from V and 0 bases from J, the gap between germline ends came to 8 bases. This CDR3 has 15 residues. Germline V lookup: CDR1 SEHNR, CDR2 FQNEAQ (reference sequence). The CDR3 sequence: CASSPDSSYNSPLHF. CDR3 nucleotide sequence: TGTGCCAGCAGCCCTGACAGCTCCTATAATTCACCCCTCCACTTT. The variable domain in full, with the rest retrieved from reference TRBV7-9 and TRBJ1-6, is DTGVSQNPRHKITKRGQNVTFRCDPISEHNRLYWYRQTLGQGPEFLTYFQNEAQLEKSRLLSDRFSAERPKGSFSTLEIQRTEQGDSAMYLCASSPDSSYNSPLHFGNGTRLTVT.

J is TRBJ1-6 and V is TRBV10-2; D is unresolved. The CDR3 length is 12 residues. Trimming cost V 10 bases and J 8 bases, with 12 bases left between them. Germline V gene lookup returns CDR1 WSHSY and CDR2 SAAADI. The CDR3 sequence: CAISHKDSPLHF. CDR3 nucleotide sequence: TGCGCCATCTCACACAAAGATTCACCCCTCCACTTT.

The J gene is TRBJ2-5, the V gene TRBV11-2, with D maybe TRBD1 (6 bases). The ends were cut back, 5 bases at V and 1 base at J, with 17 bases in the middle. Germline V lookup: CDR1 SGHAT, CDR2 FQNNGV. The CDR3 spans 16 residues. CDR3 sequence: CASSPLRQAFQETQYF. Here the CDR3 DNA reads TGTGCCAGCAGCCCCCTAAGACAGGCCTTCCAAGAGACCCAGTACTTC.

V usage is TRBV25-1 and J usage is TRBJ1-5, with D unresolved. Trimming stripped 2 bases from V and 2 bases from J, with 13 bases between. CDR3 length equals 16 residues. CDR1 and CDR2 (germline): MGHDK, SYGVNS. CDR3 protein: CASSENGGLGNQPQHF. As DNA, the CDR3 is TGTGCCAGCAGTGAAAATGGAGGGCTAGGCAATCAGCCCCAGCATTTT.

This chain uses TRBV3-1 (or the pseudogene TRBV3-2) with TRBJ2-7; TRBD2 might be the D (5 bases). Trimming shortened V by 3 bases and J by 2 bases, and 14 bases separated the two germline ends. CDR1 and CDR2 (germline): LGHDT, YNNKEL (reference sequence). The CDR3 is made up of 15 amino acids. The DNA of the CDR3 is TGTGCCAGCAGCCAGCGCGGTTGGGGAGCCTACGAGCAGTACTTC. Its translation: CASSQRGWGAYEQYF.

The CDR3 protein is CASSQVGQGDGYTF. The CDR3 DNA reads as TGTGCCAGCAGCCAGGTGGGACAGGGGGATGGCTACACCTTC. The chain carries TRBV4-2 and TRBJ1-2; 11 nucleotides line up with TRBD1. The CDR3 length is 14 residues. The J segment lost 6 bases and the V segment lost 3 bases, leaving 3 bases of the junction unmatched. Germline loops: CDR1 LGHNA, CDR2 YNFKEQ.

V and J are TRBV27 and TRBJ1-6; 8 bases are a match to TRBD1. CDR1 and CDR2 (germline): MNHEY, SMNVEV (reference sequence). There are 16 residues in the CDR3. V dropped 3 bases and J dropped 7; count of bases not matched to a gene: 8. DNA of the CDR3: TGTGCCAGCAGTTTTTTGACAGGGGAGATCAATTCACCCCTCCACTTT. Protein product: CASSFLTGEINSPLHF.

The chain is built from TRBV19 and TRBJ1-3; D is unclear. This CDR3 has 14 amino acids. Germline CDR1 reads LNHDA; CDR2 reads SQIVND (reference sequence). V was pared by 5 bases and J by 0 bases, with 8 bases between. The CDR3 loop is CASSRQSSGNTIYF. CDR3 DNA sequence: TGTGCCAGTAGTCGACAAAGCTCTGGAAACACCATATATTTT.

This chain links TRBV5-1 with TRBJ1-2; TRBD1 matches at 7 bases. Germline loops: CDR1 SGHRS, CDR2 YFSETQ. This CDR3 is built from 13 residues. With 3 bases clipped from V and 3 bases from J, the junction kept 2 bases outside the gene matches. The CDR3 protein is CASSSGTDYGYTF. The CDR3 DNA is TGCGCCAGCAGCTCAGGGACAGACTATGGCTACACCTTC.

This clone occurred once. The chain combines TRBV19 with TRBJ1-3, with a possible D match to TRBD1 (6 bases). The ends were cut back, 4 bases at V and 0 bases at J, with 19 bases in the middle. CDR3 size: 18 residues. The germline gives CDR1 LNHDA, CDR2 SQIVND (reference sequence). The CDR3 DNA reads TGTGCCAGTAGTAAGGCCCCTCAAGACAGGCTCTCTGGAAACACCATATATTTT. This translates into CASSKAPQDRLSGNTIYF.

The chain joins TRBV5-1 to TRBJ1-4, with TRBD1 matching over 7 bases. CDR1 is SGHRS and CDR2 is YFSETQ in the germline V gene. The CDR3 length is 15 residues. J was trimmed by 5 bases and V by 4 bases; bases with no gene match: 8. The CDR3 protein is CASSRGQDSNEKLFF. For the CDR3, the DNA is TGCGCCAGCAGCCGCGGACAGGACTCGAATGAAAAACTGTTTTTT.

The rearrangement uses TRBV15 and TRBJ1-2; no definite D call. V gave up 1 base and J gave up 7 bases, with 19 bases separating them. The CDR3 covers 16 residues. The germline gives CDR1 LNHNV, CDR2 YYDKDF (reference sequence). CDR3 residues: CATSRGFQSPNSGYTF. Here the CDR3 DNA reads TGTGCCACCAGCAGAGGGTTTCAGTCCCCCAACAGTGGCTACACCTTC.

The V call is TRBV6-1, the J call TRBJ1-2; tentatively, D is TRBD1 (6 bases). CDR3 length: 15 amino acids. Germline V lookup: CDR1 MNHNS, CDR2 SASEGT. Trimming pared 3 bases from V and 7 bases from J, leaving 18 bases between. CDR3 protein: CASSEQTGQGGGYTF. Here the CDR3 DNA reads TGTGCCAGCAGTGAGCAAACGGGACAAGGTGGTGGCTACACCTTC.

This clone has just a few counts. CDR3 sequence reads: CASSLTGTWPFYEQYF. The CDR3 DNA sequence: TGTGCCAGCAGTCTGACCGGGACTTGGCCTTTCTACGAGCAGTACTTC. The rearrangement links TRBV27 to TRBJ2-7, with D perhaps matching TRBD2 (6 bases). V lost 5 bases and J lost 3, with 20 bases in between. The CDR3 is 16 residues long. Per germline, CDR1 MNHEY and CDR2 SMNVEV (reference sequence).

The chain links TRBV12-3 or TRBV12-4 to TRBJ2-4; D is perhaps TRBD1 (6 bases). The CDR3 spans 12 residues. V lost 6 bases, J lost 5 bases, and 8 bases lay in between. Here the CDR3 reads CASSRTENIQYF. Here the CDR3 DNA reads TGTGCCAGCAGCCGGACAGAAAACATTCAGTACTTC.

The rearrangement joins TRBV5-4 to TRBJ2-2; no clear D gene. V shed 5 bases and J shed 1 base, with 6 bases lying between them. The CDR3 spans 13 residues. Germline V gene lookup returns CDR1 SGHNT and CDR2 YYREEE (reference sequence). The CDR3 is CASRVRNTGELFF. In DNA, the CDR3 is TGTGCCAGCAGAGTGCGGAACACCGGGGAGCTGTTTTTT.

A single count supports this clone. The genes are TRBV30 and TRBJ1-3; 7 positions agree with TRBD1. This CDR3 comprises 14 residues. Germline V gene lookup returns CDR1 GTSNPN and CDR2 SVGIG (reference sequence). V lost 8 bases to trimming and J lost 5 bases; unmatched junction nucleotides: 12. The CDR3 nucleotides read TGTGCCGTTCGATGGGTACAGGGGAGAAACACCATATATTTT. This sequence encodes CAVRWVQGRNTIYF.

The chain recombines TRBV24-1 with TRBJ2-5; D possibly corresponds to TRBD1 (6 bases). CDR1 and CDR2 (germline): KGHDR, SFDVKD. This CDR3 is built from 13 residues. V shed 12 bases and J shed 1 base, with 14 bases lying between them. For the CDR3, the DNA is TGTGCCGCGCAACGGACAGCCCAAGAGACCCAGTACTTC. Its translation: CAAQRTAQETQYF.

V is TRBV3-1 (or the pseudogene TRBV3-2) and J is TRBJ1-2; tentatively, D is TRBD1 (5 bases). The V gene lost 5 bases and the J gene lost 3 bases, with 13 bases spanning the gap. The CDR3 is 14 amino acids. In germline, CDR1 is LGHDT, CDR2 YNNKEL (reference sequence). CDR3 bases: TGTGCCAGCAGCGGGGGACCGGGGGACTATGGCTACACCTTC. Translating it yields CASSGGPGDYGYTF.

Only one count was recorded for this clone. The rearrangement uses TRBV6-1 and TRBJ1-5; TRBD1 matches 7 bases. The trim removed 3 bases at V and 4 bases at J, leaving 9 bases unmatched. The CDR3 spans 16 residues. Germline CDR1 is MNHNS and CDR2 is SASEGT. The CDR3, as DNA: TGTGCCAGCAGTGACCACCGCGGGACAGCGAATCAGCCCCAGCATTTT. Protein sequence: CASSDHRGTANQPQHF.

The V call is TRBV29-1, the J call TRBJ1-2, with TRBD1 matching 7 bases. Germline values: CDR1 SQVTM, CDR2 ANQGSEA. CDR3 length equals 12 residues. V trimming: 6 bases; J trimming: 9 bases; junction bases outside the gene matches: 10. CDR3 in DNA: TGCAGCGTCGGGGACAGAGCTATGCGCTACACCTTC. Translation gives CSVGDRAMRYTF.

The chain carries TRBV5-1 and TRBJ2-5; 7 nucleotides line up with TRBD2. Germline V gene data show CDR1 as SGHRS and CDR2 as YFSETQ. After removal of 5 bases from V and 5 bases from J, the junction contained 6 bases not matched to a gene. The CDR3 sequence is 13 residues long. CDR3 DNA: TGCGCCAGCAGTGGGGAGGGCGCGGAGACCCAGTACTTC. Translation: CASSGEGAETQYF.

The V gene is TRBV6-2 or TRBV6-3, the J gene TRBJ1-5; 8 nucleotides align to TRBD1. The CDR3 spans 20 residues. J lost 0 bases, V lost 6 bases, and 19 bases had no gene match. The V gene's germline CDR1 is MNHEY and CDR2 SVGEGT. The CDR3 reads CASSRLLTGTGQSSNQPQHF. The CDR3 region has the DNA TGTGCCAGCAGCAGACTTTTGACTGGGACAGGACAATCTAGCAATCAGCCCCAGCATTTT.